The entry below gives a single T cell receptor (beta chain) sequence along with its context. Through a sample-barcoded 5' primer and a J-beta primer mix, a second PCR was run for roughly 7 to 12 cycles. TCRdb reanalysed the 5' RACE reads using MiXCR and keeps one entry per CDR3 protein. Of around 1,000,000 distinct CDR3 sequences listed, under 30% are singletons. This sample was included in a study of blood T cells in healthy people across ages. Germline CDR1 and CDR2: ENHRY and SYGVKD. V shed 3 bases and J 5 bases; nucleotides not matched to a gene: 6. This CDR3 region has 15 residues. This sample was also put to use in a study of T cells of mothers and their children. That source notes: The extracted RNA was employed in its entirety for cDNA synthesis, at roughly 1.6 ug per 15 ul.

Sample: blood. The receptor was derived from a girl aged 2 to 9 in good health. The chain has TRBV10-3 and TRBJ1-5; 8 bases are a match to TRBD1. The CDR3, as DNA: TGTGCCATCAGTGACAGGGGGCAGAGGGATCAGCCCCAGCATTTT. Translation gives CAISDRGQRDQPQHF.